A selection of T cell receptor beta chains follows, all from one sample in a study of beta chain features in type 1 diabetes. The method was immunoSEQ multiplex PCR; TCRdb's version includes in-frame clones alone and lacks a portion of them. Here the sample spans hundreds of thousands of clones, roughly 13% being singletons. The specimen was naive CD4+ T cells from blood. All receptors come from a man between 18 and 29 years old with type 1 diabetes. CDR3s include the opening cysteine and the closing phenylalanine or tryptophan. Each record gives: V gene, J gene, clone size, D gene, CDR3 protein, CDR3 DNA. A D gene is named only where the DNA matches it firmly. Only part of the rows carry a size: once, few, many, or a class if the clone is expanded.

V: TRBV25-1; J: TRBJ2-2; size: few; D: -; CDR3: CASSDPPVRQGWTGELFF; DNA: TGTGCCAGCAGTGACCCCCCGGTCCGTCAGGGATGGACCGGGGAGCTGTTTTTT
V: TRBV30; J: TRBJ2-3; size: -; D: -; CDR3: CAWTLQRTQYF; DNA: TGTGCCTGGACCCTCCAGCGGACGCAGTATTTT
V: TRBV14; J: TRBJ1-1; size: few; D: TRBD1; CDR3: CASSQFDRETEAFF; DNA: TGTGCCAGCAGCCAATTCGACAGGGAAACTGAAGCTTTCTTT
V: TRBV6-5; J: TRBJ2-3; size: -; D: TRBD2; CDR3: CASSYSGRTTDTQYF; DNA: TGTGCCAGCAGTTACAGCGGGAGGACCACAGATACGCAGTATTTT
V: TRBV19; J: TRBJ1-5; size: few; D: TRBD1; CDR3: CASTDRVAQPQHF; DNA: TGTGCCAGTACCGACAGGGTGGCTCAGCCCCAGCATTTT
V: TRBV29-1; J: TRBJ1-4; size: -; D: TRBD1; CDR3: CSVFLTGGNEKLFF; DNA: TGCAGCGTTTTCCTGACAGGGGGTAATGAAAAACTGTTTTTT
V: TRBV18; J: TRBJ2-7; size: -; D: -; CDR3: CASSHDIYEQYF; DNA: TGTGCCAGCTCACACGACATCTACGAGCAGTACTTC
V: TRBV11-1; J: TRBJ1-1; size: -; D: -; CDR3: CASSLEYGATKKAFF; DNA: TGTGCCAGCAGCTTAGAGTATGGGGCTACCAAAAAAGCTTTCTTT
V: TRBV7-9; J: TRBJ2-2; size: -; D: -; CDR3: CAPQGNTGELFF; DNA: TGTGCCCCCCAGGGGAACACCGGGGAGCTGTTTTTT
V: TRBV5-6; J: TRBJ2-7; size: -; D: TRBD1; CDR3: CASSLERTGATVYEQYF; DNA: TGTGCCAGCAGCTTAGAACGGACAGGGGCGACGGTATACGAGCAGTACTTC
V: TRBV2; J: TRBJ1-2; size: -; D: -; CDR3: CAATTDNYGYTF; DNA: TGTGCCGCGACAACGGATAACTATGGCTACACCTTC
V: TRBV14; J: TRBJ2-1; size: -; D: TRBD2; CDR3: CASSLAPGGNEQFF; DNA: TGTGCCAGCAGCTTGGCCCCGGGGGGCAATGAGCAGTTCTTC
V: TRBV6-5; J: TRBJ2-4; size: -; D: -; CDR3: CASSYGTLKNIQYF; DNA: TGTGCCAGCAGTTACGGGACACTCAAAAACATTCAGTACTTC
V: TRBV30; J: TRBJ2-5; size: few; D: TRBD2; CDR3: CAWSLASGRAGYF; DNA: TGTGCCTGGAGTTTGGCTAGCGGGAGGGCCGGGTACTTC
V: TRBV4-3; J: TRBJ2-7; size: -; D: -; CDR3: CASSHLDRKPYEQYF; DNA: TGCGCCAGCAGCCATCTAGACAGGAAACCCTACGAGCAGTACTTC
V: TRBV28; J: TRBJ2-5; size: few; D: -; CDR3: CASSLGGRGQETQYF; DNA: TGTGCCAGCAGTTTAGGCGGACGGGGACAAGAGACCCAGTACTTC
V: TRBV6-4; J: TRBJ2-1; size: -; D: TRBD2; CDR3: CASSGLTSGRGNEQFF; DNA: TGTGCCAGCAGTGGTCTAACTAGCGGGAGAGGGAATGAGCAGTTCTTC
V: TRBV5-4; J: TRBJ2-7; size: few; D: -; CDR3: CASSLWGNEQYF; DNA: TGTGCCAGCAGCTTGTGGGGGAACGAGCAGTACTTC
V: TRBV7-9; J: TRBJ1-2; size: few; D: -; CDR3: CASSGLYGYTF; DNA: TGTGCCAGCAGCGGGCTATATGGCTACACCTTC
V: TRBV30; J: TRBJ2-7; size: -; D: TRBD2; CDR3: CAWSSGTSGSEQYF; DNA: TGTGCCTGGAGCTCCGGGACTAGCGGGAGCGAGCAGTACTTC
V: TRBV10-2; J: TRBJ1-4; size: few; D: TRBD1; CDR3: CASRTGTGYEKLFF; DNA: TGCGCCAGCAGGACCGGGACAGGGTACGAAAAACTGTTTTTT
V: TRBV11-2; J: TRBJ2-3; size: few; D: TRBD2; CDR3: CASSEGGRGTDTQYF; DNA: TGTGCCAGCAGCGAGGGTGGGAGGGGCACAGATACGCAGTATTTT
V: TRBV28; J: TRBJ2-7; size: -; D: -; CDR3: CASSPGQSYEQYF; DNA: TGTGCCAGCAGCCCTGGACAGTCCTACGAGCAGTACTTC
V: TRBV7-3; J: TRBJ2-3; size: few; D: -; CDR3: CASSLMGSGSTDTQYF; DNA: TGTGCCAGCAGCTTAATGGGGTCCGGTAGCACAGATACGCAGTATTTT
V: TRBV30; J: TRBJ2-5; size: -; D: -; CDR3: CAWSIWETQYF; DNA: TGTGCCTGGAGTATTTGGGAGACCCAGTACTTC
V: TRBV6-1; J: TRBJ2-4; size: few; D: TRBD1; CDR3: CASSEAGGTKNIQYF; DNA: TGTGCCAGCAGTGAGGCAGGGGGCACCAAAAACATTCAGTACTTC
V: TRBV19; J: TRBJ2-5; size: -; D: -; CDR3: CASSDGLYQETQYF; DNA: TGTGCCAGTAGTGACGGGCTTTACCAAGAGACCCAGTACTTC
V: TRBV6-8; J: TRBJ1-5; size: -; D: -; CDR3: CASSLKNQPQHF; DNA: TGTGCCAGCAGTTTAAAAAATCAGCCCCAGCATTTT
V: TRBV7-2; J: TRBJ1-2; size: once; D: TRBD1; CDR3: CASSYGPGTGRTSYGYTF; DNA: TGTGCCAGCAGCTACGGCCCCGGGACAGGGAGGACCTCCTATGGCTACACCTTC
V: TRBV5-4; J: TRBJ2-1; size: -; D: -; CDR3: CASSVKAGTSLEFF; DNA: TGTGCCAGCAGCGTCAAAGCCGGGACTTCCCTTGAGTTCTTC
V: TRBV19; J: TRBJ2-2; size: few; D: -; CDR3: CASRPNSNTGELFF; DNA: TGTGCCAGCCGACCGAACAGTAACACCGGGGAGCTGTTTTTT
V: TRBV5-4; J: TRBJ1-5; size: few; D: -; CDR3: CASSLGGSNQPQHF; DNA: TGTGCCAGCAGCTTGGGGGGTAGCAATCAGCCCCAGCATTTT